This T cell receptor (beta chain) comes out of a study of blood T cell repertoires in COVID-19. Germline CDR1 is LGHDT and CDR2 is YNNKEL (reference sequence). V was cut by 6 bases and J by 6 bases, with 12 bases left in between. There are 12 residues in the CDR3. The data were produced by immunoSEQ multiplex PCR, yet TCRdb's version contains in-frame clones alone and is incomplete. The data contain over 40,000 clones, about 88% of them seen just once; the ten biggest clones take up about 25%. The sample holds a few counts of this clone. The receptor comes from a human donor in a cohort sampled during active COVID-19. The rearrangement links TRBV3-1 (or the pseudogene TRBV3-2) to TRBJ2-7; D is undetermined. Sequenced: peripheral blood. In DNA form, the CDR3 reads TGTGCCAGCAGTGTCCTTTCGGGCGAGCAGTACTTC. Its protein is CASSVLSGEQYF.